These T cell receptor beta chains were read from a single sample in a study of blood T cell repertoires in COVID-19. Assay: immunoSEQ multiplex PCR; the TCRdb copy retains only in-frame clones and omits some. Of nearly 200,000 clones in the sample, around 92% were seen once. Sequencing used PBMCs or T cells enriched from blood (not recorded which). All receptors come from a woman under 30 who had recovered from COVID-19. Both conserved end residues are part of each CDR3. Fields, in order: V gene, J gene, clone size, D gene, CDR3 protein, CDR3 DNA. The D gene is left open where the match is weak. The listing skips clone size in some rows; elsewhere it reads once, few, many or a size class.

>TRBV7-9|TRBJ2-7|NA|TRBD2
CASSGTSGGLYEQYF
TGTGCCAGCAGCGGGACTAGCGGGGGATTATACGAGCAGTACTTC
>TRBV6-1|TRBJ2-7|few|NA
CASSEGAGRSYEQYF
TGTGCCAGCAGTGAAGGGGCGGGGCGCTCCTACGAGCAGTACTTC
>TRBV21-1|TRBJ1-2|NA|NA
CASSASRQGDGNGYTF
TGTGCCAGCAGCGCCTCCAGACAGGGGGATGGGAATGGCTACACCTTC
>TRBV4-1|TRBJ2-1|NA|TRBD2
CASSQMLAGAPGEQFF
TGCGCCAGCAGCCAAATGTTAGCGGGGGCACCTGGGGAGCAGTTCTTC
>TRBV4-1|TRBJ1-2|NA|TRBD1
CASSQEHSGQGYGYTF
TGCGCCAGCAGCCAAGAGCATTCGGGACAGGGATATGGCTACACCTTC
>TRBV2|TRBJ1-5|NA|NA
CASRPPGTNSNQPQHF
TGTGCCAGCAGGCCACCCGGGACAAATAGCAATCAGCCCCAGCATTTT
>TRBV3-1/TRBV3-2|TRBJ2-1|NA|TRBD1
CASSQRTGARSYNEQFF
TGTGCCAGCAGCCAGAGGACAGGGGCCCGCTCCTACAATGAGCAGTTCTTC
>TRBV5-4|TRBJ2-1|NA|NA
CASSFRQAKSDEQFF
TGTGCCAGCAGCTTCCGACAGGCAAAGTCAGATGAGCAGTTCTTC
>TRBV19|TRBJ1-1|NA|NA
CASSSFSLGVNTEAFF
TGTGCCAGTTCTTCATTTTCCCTCGGGGTGAACACTGAAGCTTTCTTT
>TRBV28|TRBJ2-1|NA|NA
CASSQTGNSEQFF
TGTGCCAGCAGTCAGACAGGAAACAGTGAGCAGTTCTTC
>TRBV19|TRBJ1-1|few|NA
CASIRGGTLGGEAFF
TGTGCCAGTATTCGGGGAGGGACCCTTGGAGGTGAAGCTTTCTTT
>TRBV3-1/TRBV3-2|TRBJ1-1|NA|NA
CASSPIGQQMNTEAFF
TGTGCCAGCAGCCCCATTGGACAGCAAATGAACACTGAAGCTTTCTTT
>TRBV27|TRBJ1-2|NA|TRBD1
CASSAASTGNGYTF
TGTGCCAGCAGTGCTGCCTCGACAGGGAATGGCTACACCTTC
>TRBV5-6|TRBJ2-7|NA|NA
CASTSQGGLYEQYF
TGTGCCAGCACCAGCCAGGGAGGCCTCTACGAGCAGTACTTC
>TRBV19|TRBJ1-4|NA|NA
CASSMTQVKGEKLFF
TGTGCCAGTAGTATGACACAGGTGAAGGGTGAAAAACTGTTTTTT
>TRBV6-5|TRBJ1-2|NA|TRBD1
CASSWGTGNYGYTF
TGTGCCAGCAGTTGGGGGACAGGGAACTATGGCTACACCTTC
>TRBV19|TRBJ1-5|NA|TRBD1
CASSTRTGANNQPQHF
TGTGCCAGTAGTACAAGGACAGGGGCGAACAATCAGCCCCAGCATTTT
>TRBV18|TRBJ2-1|NA|TRBD1
CASSPPRDRFNEQFF
TGTGCCAGCTCACCACCGAGGGACAGGTTCAATGAGCAGTTCTTC
>TRBV28|TRBJ1-2|NA|NA
CASSFRQTGGYTF
TGTGCCAGCAGTTTCAGACAGACCGGGGGCTACACCTTC
>TRBV9|TRBJ2-1|NA|TRBD2
CASSAFPMGGDEQFF
TGTGCCAGCAGCGCCTTCCCGATGGGGGGGGATGAGCAGTTCTTC
>TRBV2|TRBJ1-2|NA|NA
CASSEEAGPHLGYGYTF
TGTGCCAGCAGTGAAGAGGCGGGACCTCATTTAGGGTATGGCTACACCTTC
>TRBV5-1|TRBJ2-2|once|NA
CASGYRAQNTGELFF
TGCGCCAGCGGATACAGAGCTCAGAACACCGGGGAGCTGTTTTTT
>TRBV19|TRBJ1-2|NA|TRBD1
CASSITGVNYGYTF
TGTGCCAGTAGTATTACAGGGGTTAACTATGGCTACACCTTC
>TRBV7-9|TRBJ2-5|NA|TRBD2
CASSLVPRGGPETQYF
TGTGCCAGCAGCTTAGTCCCCCGGGGGGGCCCGGAGACCCAGTACTTC
>TRBV7-3|TRBJ1-2|NA|TRBD1
CASSLDREGGYTF
TGTGCCAGCAGCTTGGACAGGGAGGGCGGCTACACCTTC
>TRBV27|TRBJ2-7|once|TRBD2
CATMKTSGYEQYF
TGTGCCACCATGAAGACTAGCGGGTACGAGCAGTACTTC
>TRBV5-6|TRBJ1-3|NA|NA
CASSLAVAGNTIYF
TGTGCCAGCAGCTTGGCGGTAGCAGGAAACACCATATATTTT
>TRBV28|TRBJ1-5|NA|NA
CASSEGWRGPTHQPQHF
TGTGCCAGCAGTGAGGGGTGGCGGGGACCTACTCATCAGCCCCAGCATTTT
>TRBV19|TRBJ2-7|NA|TRBD1
CASKGQGSSYEQYF
TGTGCCAGTAAAGGACAGGGGAGCTCCTACGAGCAGTACTTC
>TRBV19|TRBJ2-4|NA|TRBD1
CASNPGQGVIAKNIQYF
TGTGCCAGTAACCCCGGACAGGGGGTAATCGCCAAAAACATTCAGTACTTC
>TRBV19|TRBJ1-6|NA|NA
CASSTRYSSPLHF
TGTGCCAGTAGTACGAGATACAGTTCACCCCTCCACTTT
>TRBV5-1|TRBJ2-1|NA|TRBD2
CASRPTSGSHNEQFF
TGCGCCAGCAGACCAACTAGCGGGTCCCACAATGAGCAGTTCTTC
>TRBV6-6|TRBJ2-2|NA|TRBD1
CASSLLATGGETGELFF
TGTGCCAGCAGTCTTCTCGCTACAGGGGGCGAAACCGGGGAGCTGTTTTTT
>TRBV12-5|TRBJ2-1|NA|TRBD2
CASGFRLAGYNEQFF
TGTGCTAGTGGTTTTCGACTAGCGGGTTACAATGAGCAGTTCTTC
>TRBV7-9|TRBJ2-3|NA|TRBD1
CASSTLTGGTADTQYF
TGTGCCAGCAGCACCCTGACAGGGGGAACTGCAGATACGCAGTATTTT
>TRBV27|TRBJ1-5|NA|NA
CASSWRGSDQPQHF
TGTGCCAGCAGTTGGAGGGGTTCGGATCAGCCCCAGCATTTT
>TRBV10-2|TRBJ1-2|NA|NA
CASSEDSSWGYTF
TGCGCCAGCAGTGAAGACTCTTCGTGGGGCTACACCTTC
>TRBV10-3|TRBJ1-3|NA|TRBD1
CAISELGGVGHTIYF
TGTGCCATCAGTGAGCTAGGGGGCGTAGGACACACCATATATTTT
>TRBV28|TRBJ1-6|NA|TRBD1
CASSLQTGILNSPLHF
TGTGCCAGCAGTCTCCAGACAGGGATATTGAATTCACCCCTCCACTTT
>TRBV4-1|TRBJ1-4|NA|TRBD1
CASSQDPMGGQGAEKLFF
TGCGCCAGCAGCCAAGATCCAATGGGAGGGCAGGGGGCGGAAAAACTGTTTTTT
>TRBV13|TRBJ2-7|few|TRBD2
CASSFSVTSGSYYEQYF
TGTGCCAGCAGCTTTTCCGTGACTAGCGGATCTTACTACGAGCAGTACTTC
>TRBV28|TRBJ1-1|NA|TRBD1
CASSSGQGAGEAFF
TGTGCCAGCAGTTCCGGACAGGGGGCGGGTGAGGCTTTCTTT
>TRBV30|TRBJ1-6|few|NA
CAWRGQGRSPLHF
TGTGCCTGGAGAGGGCAGGGGCGTTCACCCCTCCACTTT
>TRBV5-1|TRBJ2-1|NA|NA
CASSLGFVGGPEEQFF
TGCGCCAGCAGCTTGGGCTTTGTGGGGGGGCCAGAAGAGCAGTTCTTC
>TRBV9|TRBJ2-3|NA|TRBD2
CASSVSRTSGGPDTQYF
TGTGCCAGCAGCGTGAGCCGGACTAGCGGGGGACCAGATACGCAGTATTTT
>TRBV9|TRBJ2-1|NA|NA
CASSVGQYNEQFF
TGTGCCAGCAGCGTTGGACAGTACAATGAGCAGTTCTTC
>TRBV5-1|TRBJ1-2|NA|NA
CASSFRVAETYGYTF
TGCGCCAGCAGCTTCCGGGTGGCGGAAACCTATGGCTACACCTTC
>TRBV5-1|TRBJ1-2|NA|NA
CASSLEGRTAAGYGYTF
TGCGCCAGCAGCTTGGAGGGACGGACGGCCGCGGGGTATGGCTACACCTTC
>TRBV28|TRBJ2-2|NA|NA
CASSLDTSLTGELFF
TGTGCCAGCAGCCTAGATACATCGTTAACCGGGGAGCTGTTTTTT
>TRBV10-3|TRBJ2-3|NA|TRBD1
CAMSPGGRTDTQYF
TGTGCCATGTCCCCAGGGGGTAGAACAGATACGCAGTATTTT
>TRBV30|TRBJ2-3|NA|NA
CACTGTKSTDTQYF
TGTGCCTGCACCGGGACAAAGAGCACAGATACGCAGTATTTT
>TRBV6-2/TRBV6-3|TRBJ2-1|NA|TRBD2
CASSSTSESHEQFF
TGTGCCAGCAGTTCGACTAGCGAGTCCCATGAGCAGTTCTTC
>TRBV2|TRBJ1-1|NA|NA
CASKKGKDTEAFF
TGTGCCAGCAAGAAGGGGAAGGACACTGAAGCTTTCTTT
>TRBV7-2|TRBJ1-5|NA|TRBD1
CASSLVTGVWQPQHF
TGTGCCAGCAGCTTAGTAACAGGGGTATGGCAGCCCCAGCATTTT
>TRBV5-1|TRBJ2-7|once|TRBD1
CASSLGPGQGYEQYF
TGCGCCAGCAGCTTGGGTCCGGGACAGGGCTACGAGCAGTACTTC
>TRBV9|TRBJ2-6|few|NA
CASSVASSGANVLTF
TGTGCCAGCAGCGTAGCCTCTTCCGGGGCCAACGTCCTGACTTTC
>TRBV19|TRBJ2-3|NA|TRBD2
CASSMGGFTDTQYF
TGTGCCAGTAGTATGGGAGGGTTCACAGATACGCAGTATTTT
>TRBV28|TRBJ1-6|once|NA
CASSLHGQSYNSPLHF
TGTGCCAGCAGTTTGCACGGACAGAGCTATAATTCACCCCTCCACTTT
>TRBV7-2|TRBJ2-2|NA|TRBD1
CASSPLYGTDTQSGELFF
TGTGCCAGCAGTCCATTATACGGGACAGACACTCAATCCGGGGAGCTGTTTTTT